Shown below are 29 T cell receptor beta chains from a single sample sequenced in a study of T cell repertoires in cytomegalovirus infection. Using its own MiXCR run on the reads, TCRdb lists one record per CDR3 protein. Of around 300,000 distinct CDR3 sequences listed, 9% to 9.5% were seen once; the top ten hold approximately 4.5%. The sequenced sample was PBMCs. Every receptor here comes from a human donor in good health (CMV status not recorded). Some clones in this sample may be carry-over from other donors' samples.

The chain combines TRBV18 with TRBJ1-1; D is unresolved. Between the trimmed V and J ends, which lost 3 bases and 1 base, there was a span of 12 bases. CDR1 and CDR2 from the germline V gene are KGHSH and LQKENI. The CDR3 is 15 residues long. The CDR3 reads CASSPERGGNTEAFF. CDR3 DNA sequence: TGTGCCAGCTCACCGGAAAGAGGAGGGAACACTGAAGCTTTCTTT. The variable domain in full, completed from reference TRBV18 and TRBJ1-1, reads NAGVMQNPRHLVRRRGQEARLRCSPMKGHSHVYWYRQLPEEGLKFMVYLQKENIIDESGMPKERFSAEFPKEGPSILRIQQVVRGDSAAYFCASSPERGGNTEAFFGQGTRLTVV.

A few counts support this clonotype. The chain carries TRBV10-2 and TRBJ2-7; 9 bases align to TRBD2. CDR1 is WSHSY and CDR2 is SAAADI in the germline V gene. The CDR3 length is 14 residues. V was clipped by 10 bases and J by 0 bases; unmatched bases: 7. CDR3 protein: CATSSGRTSYEQYF. CDR3 DNA: TGCGCCACAAGTAGCGGGAGAACCTCCTACGAGCAGTACTTC.

V usage is TRBV19 and J usage is TRBJ1-6; D may be TRBD1 (5 bases). From germline, CDR1 is LNHDA and CDR2 SQIVND (reference sequence). V was pared by 3 bases and J by 9 bases, with 9 bases between. The CDR3 length is 13 residues. In DNA form, the CDR3 reads TGTGCCAGTAGTATCTCAGGGCTTTCACCCCTCCACTTT. Protein product: CASSISGLSPLHF. The full variable domain, rest sourced from reference TRBV19 and TRBJ1-6, is DGGITQSPKYLFRKEGQNVTLSCEQNLNHDAMYWYRQDPGQGLRLIYYSQIVNDFQKGDIAEGYSVSREKKESFPLTVTSAQKNPTAFYLCASSISGLSPLHFGNGTRLTVT.

This sequence joins TRBV24-1 and TRBJ2-1; no firm D call. V shed 9 bases and J shed 7 bases, with 12 bases lying between them. Germline loops: CDR1 KGHDR, CDR2 SFDVKD. The CDR3 length is 12 residues. CDR3 nucleotides: TGTGCCACCTCCCCCTCCGGGAATGAGCAGTTCTTC. It codes for CATSPSGNEQFF.

The chain couples TRBV29-1 to TRBJ2-2; D not certain. Germline loops: CDR1 SQVTM, CDR2 ANQGSEA. With 4 bases removed from V and 8 bases from J, the gap between germline ends came to 11 bases. This CDR3 is built from 12 residues. For the CDR3, the DNA is TGCAGCGTTGGTGTGATAGTTGGGGAGCTGTTTTTT. Translated: CSVGVIVGELFF.

This clonotype was counted many times. The rearrangement uses TRBV7-2 and TRBJ2-5, with 8 bases fitting TRBD2. The CDR3 has 17 residues. With V trimmed by 4 bases and J by 5 bases, 15 bases remained unmatched. Germline V gene sequence: CDR1 SGHTA, CDR2 FQGNSA. CDR3 bases: TGTGCCAGCAGCTCCCCCTTTCGTGTTAGCGGGGCTGAGACCCAGTACTTC. Protein: CASSSPFRVSGAETQYF.

The sample holds many counts of this clonotype. V and J are TRBV6-6 and TRBJ1-5; D not certain. The CDR3 runs to 15 residues. Trimming shortened V by 0 bases and J by 3 bases, and 9 bases separated the two germline ends. CDR1 and CDR2 from the germline V gene are MNHNY and SVGAGI (reference sequence). CDR3 sequence: CASSYSSAHNQPQHF. CDR3 bases: TGTGCCAGCAGTTACTCGTCAGCCCACAATCAGCCCCAGCATTTT.

This clonotype was picked up a small number of times. The chain combines TRBV10-2 with TRBJ1-1; weak D call: TRBD1 (6 bases). Trimming took off 10 bases at V and 1 base at J, with 16 bases between the two ends. The CDR3 extends over 14 amino acids. In germline, CDR1 is WSHSY, CDR2 SAAADI. The CDR3 sequence: CATGEDRSNTEAFF. The CDR3 coding sequence is TGCGCCACCGGGGAAGACAGGTCGAACACTGAAGCTTTCTTT.

Many counts were recorded for this clonotype. The V gene is TRBV19, the J gene TRBJ2-1; tentative D call: TRBD2 (5 bases). In germline, CDR1 is LNHDA, CDR2 SQIVND (reference sequence). The V and J ends lost 5 bases and 7 bases respectively, with 12 bases between them. The CDR3 is 13 amino acids. This CDR3 reads CASSYGLSNEQFF. The CDR3 DNA is TGTGCCAGTAGTTACGGACTGTCGAATGAGCAGTTCTTC.

This clonotype was seen ten or more times. The CDR3 DNA follows: TGTGCCAGCAGTGTGGGACAGCTTGTTAATCAGCCCCAGCATTTT. Translating gives CASSVGQLVNQPQHF. The gene calls are TRBV12-3 or TRBV12-4 and TRBJ1-5, with 7 bases fitting TRBD1. Trimming cost V 5 bases and J 4 bases; bases outside gene matches: 8. This CDR3 has 15 residues.

This clonotype was seen repeatedly, ten times or more. The rearrangement links TRBV28 to TRBJ2-3; weak D call: TRBD1 (6 bases). The V end lost 2 bases, the J end lost 3 bases, and 15 bases lay between the germline ends. Germline V gene sequence: CDR1 MDHEN, CDR2 SYDVKM. This CDR3 has 16 amino acids. As DNA, the CDR3 is TGTGCCAGCAGTTTAATAACAGGGAGAGGGACAGATACGCAGTATTTT. This codes for CASSLITGRGTDTQYF.

This clonotype was seen a few times. The chain employs TRBV7-6 and TRBJ1-1; TRBD1 matches 7 bases. The V gene's germline CDR1 is SGHVS and CDR2 FNYEAQ. The CDR3 consists of 16 residues. Trimming removed 5 bases from V and 0 bases from J; junction bases left unmatched: 9. In nucleotides, the CDR3 is TGTGCCAGCAGCAGTTCGGGACAGTCCATGAACACTGAAGCTTTCTTT. Encoded protein: CASSSSGQSMNTEAFF. Variable domain in full (rest from reference TRBV7-6 and TRBJ1-1): GAGVSQSPRYKVTKRGQDVALRCDPISGHVSLYWYRQALGQGPEFLTYFNYEAQQDKSGLPNDRFSAERPEGSISTLTIQRTEQRDSAMYRCASSSSGQSMNTEAFFGQGTRLTVV.

V gene TRBV12-3 or TRBV12-4 combines with J gene TRBJ1-6; no reliable D call. The ends were cut back, 5 bases at V and 7 bases at J, with 12 bases in the middle. The CDR3 runs 14 residues. The CDR3 protein is CASSTRLRNSPLHF. CDR3 nucleotide sequence: TGTGCCAGCAGTACACGACTGAGAAATTCACCCCTCCACTTT.

This clonotype was picked up many times. V is TRBV7-2 and J is TRBJ2-3; TRBD2 agrees at 7 bases. The CDR3 spans 17 residues. Losses at the gene ends were 3 bases for V and 3 bases for J; bases not matched to a gene: 12. Germline lookup yields CDR1 SGHTA and CDR2 FQGNSA. The CDR3 coding sequence is TGTGCCAGCAGCTTGGGCCCGCGGGGGAGAACAACAGATACGCAGTATTTT. This encodes CASSLGPRGRTTDTQYF.

The chain uses TRBV20-1 and TRBJ2-3; D is unresolved. Looked up from germline, CDR1 is DFQATT and CDR2 is SNEGSKA (reference sequence). The V end was cut by 5 bases, the J end by 8 bases, with 14 bases between. The CDR3 is 12 residues long. The CDR3 DNA reads TGCAGTGCTGGGCCCCTTGCGAGTACGCAGTATTTT. Protein sequence: CSAGPLASTQYF.

This clonotype occurred many times. The V call is TRBV7-8, the J call TRBJ2-1, with a tentative D call TRBD2 (6 bases). Germline CDR1 and CDR2: SGHVS and FQNEAQ. V gave up 7 bases and J gave up 5 bases, with 18 bases separating them. The CDR3 runs 15 residues. CDR3 DNA: TGTGCCAGCAACTCCCGGGACTTACCAAACAATGAGCAGTTCTTC. Protein sequence: CASNSRDLPNNEQFF.

This clonotype has more than one count but fewer than ten. The rearrangement links TRBV12-3 or TRBV12-4 to TRBJ2-2; 8 bases align to TRBD2. The CDR3 loop spans 17 amino acids. The V gene end was trimmed by 7 bases and the J gene end by 0 bases; junction bases not matched to a gene: 10. The CDR3 spells CASTSSGGPSNTGELFF. For the CDR3, the DNA is TGTGCCAGCACTTCAAGCGGGGGCCCCTCGAACACCGGGGAGCTGTTTTTT.

This clonotype has a count of ten or more. The chain carries TRBV19 and TRBJ2-5, with a possible D match to TRBD2 (6 bases). The V and J ends lost 5 bases and 4 bases respectively, with 14 bases between them. Germline V gives CDR1 LNHDA, CDR2 SQIVND (reference sequence). CDR3 length equals 14 residues. Written as DNA, the CDR3 is TGTGCCAGTAGTCCCCGGGAGCCCCGAGAGACCCAGTACTTC. Its translation is CASSPREPRETQYF.

Many counts were recorded for this clonotype. CDR3 in DNA: TGTGCCAGCAGTGTGACTGGGACAGCCTTAGAGCAGTTCTTC. Its protein is CASSVTGTALEQFF. V and J are TRBV12-3 or TRBV12-4 and TRBJ2-1; 7 bases match TRBD1. The J segment lost 10 bases and the V segment lost 5 bases, leaving 11 bases of the junction unmatched. The CDR3 is 14 residues long.

This clonotype has just a few counts. The chain carries TRBV28 and TRBJ2-7, with D unclear. Trimming cost V 7 bases and J 9 bases, with 13 bases left between them. Germline values: CDR1 MDHEN, CDR2 SYDVKM. This CDR3 spans 11 amino acids. For the CDR3, the DNA is TGTGCCAGCACGTCTCGATTGGGGCAGTACTTC. Its translation: CASTSRLGQYF. The full variable domain, its missing parts supplied by reference TRBV28 and TRBJ2-7, is DVKVTQSSRYLVKRTGEKVFLECVQDMDHENMFWYRQDPGLGLRLIYFSYDVKMKEKGDIPEGYSVSREKKERFSLILESASTNQTSMYLCASTSRLGQYFGPGTRLTVT.

This clonotype was seen repeatedly, ten times or more. The chain has TRBV28 and TRBJ2-5; the D gene is possibly TRBD1 (5 bases). V was pared by 5 bases and J by 5 bases, with 21 bases between. Germline-derived CDR1 and CDR2 are MDHEN and SYDVKM. The CDR3 contains 16 residues. The CDR3 DNA reads as TGTGCCAGCAGTAGTCCCAGGGCCCACCTCGGGGAGACCCAGTACTTC. Amino acids: CASSSPRAHLGETQYF.

The chain joins TRBV7-9 to TRBJ1-6, with unresolved D. The CDR3 consists of 14 residues. Trimming pared 5 bases from V and 7 bases from J, leaving 12 bases between. CDR1 and CDR2 (germline): SEHNR, FQNEAQ (reference sequence). CDR3 DNA sequence: TGTGCCAGCAGCCTTGGGTCCCAGAATTCACCCCTCCACTTT. It is translated as CASSLGSQNSPLHF.

This clonotype was observed a handful of times. The rearrangement joins TRBV5-1 to TRBJ2-7; D not resolved. Between the trimmed V and J ends, which lost 2 bases and 0 bases, there was a span of 15 bases. Looked up from germline, CDR1 is SGHRS and CDR2 is YFSETQ. CDR3 length equals 16 residues. CDR3 in DNA: TGCGCCAGCAGCTTTGACCTTACCGCGAGCTCCTACGAGCAGTACTTC. This encodes CASSFDLTASSYEQYF.

In this sample, this clonotype turned up a few times. The chain is built from TRBV27 and TRBJ2-4, with no clear D. Germline V gene sequence: CDR1 MNHEY, CDR2 SMNVEV (reference sequence). The CDR3 has 14 amino acids. V lost 0 bases and J lost 6, with 9 bases in between. CDR3 bases: TGTGCCAGCAGTTTATCGAATGGGCTAAACATTCAGTACTTC. This encodes CASSLSNGLNIQYF.

This clonotype has at least ten counts. This chain uses TRBV7-9 with TRBJ2-1; 11 bases are shared with TRBD2. Germline CDR1 and CDR2: SEHNR and FQNEAQ (reference sequence). Losses at the gene ends were 4 bases for V and 7 bases for J; bases not matched to a gene: 9. This CDR3 spans 16 amino acids. The CDR3 reads CASSSIAGGPANEQFF. CDR3 sequence (DNA): TGTGCCAGCAGCTCTATAGCGGGAGGGCCTGCTAATGAGCAGTTCTTC.

At least ten counts were recorded for this clonotype. The gene calls are TRBV28 and TRBJ2-5, with 7 bases that match TRBD2. The CDR3 is made up of 14 amino acids. In germline, CDR1 is MDHEN, CDR2 SYDVKM. Unmatched junction bases numbered 6, after V lost 3 bases and J lost 5 bases. The CDR3 is CASSLGGTEETQYF. In DNA, the CDR3 is TGTGCCAGCAGTTTGGGAGGGACGGAGGAGACCCAGTACTTC.

This clonotype occurred a few times. The gene calls are TRBV27 and TRBJ1-5; 8 bases match TRBD1. Germline CDR1 is MNHEY and CDR2 is SMNVEV (reference sequence). The CDR3 runs 13 residues. V lost 6 bases to trimming and J lost 7 bases; unmatched junction nucleotides: 5. Here the CDR3 reads CASSDRGKQPQHF. Here the CDR3 DNA reads TGTGCCAGCAGCGACAGGGGAAAACAGCCCCAGCATTTT.

The chain is built from TRBV7-2 and TRBJ1-2, with 8 bases aligning to TRBD1. Germline V gene lookup returns CDR1 SGHTA and CDR2 FQGNSA. With 5 bases clipped from V and 6 bases from J, the junction kept 8 bases outside the gene matches. The CDR3 runs to 14 residues. The CDR3 reads CASSERTGRDGYTF. CDR3 in DNA: TGTGCCAGCAGCGAGCGGACAGGGAGGGATGGCTACACCTTC.

This clonotype was counted ten times or more. V and J are TRBV7-9 and TRBJ2-3; D possibly corresponds to TRBD2 (5 bases). Trimming removed 7 bases at V and 5 bases at J, with 19 bases between. The CDR3 loop spans 15 amino acids. The germline gives CDR1 SEHNR, CDR2 FQNEAQ (reference sequence). CDR3 coding DNA: TGTGCCAGCACTGGAGGTGGACTGGGTATAGATACGCAGTATTTT. Translation: CASTGGGLGIDTQYF.